The present entry profiles one T cell receptor beta chain with its context. The data were taken from a study of blood T cell repertoires in COVID-19. About the study: Italy, Spain and the United States were the sources of the convalescent and acute COVID-19 samples. PBMCs, B-cell-depleted T cells, or T cells provided the cDNA or gDNA that made up the material.

The CDR3 is made up of 15 amino acids. Germline V lookup: CDR1 SGHDT, CDR2 YYEEEE. The V end was cut by 1 base, the J end by 7 bases, with 14 bases between. Study processing details: Cell counts per sample came from amplifying reference gene primers. Clones were sequenced by immunoSEQ multiplex PCR, and TCRdb holds only the in-frame ones, with some missing. D and trimming were read from the DNA, whereas the V and J calls and clone size are those reported in that table. The profile shows about 48,000 clones, 60% to 80% of them singletons. This sequence joins TRBV5-6 and TRBJ2-2; maybe TRBD1 (6 bases). Sequencing used peripheral blood. The source of this sequence is a human donor with active or convalescent COVID-19. The donor label of this sample is uncertain. This CDR3 is CASSLRPSGVGELFF. The DNA of the CDR3 is TGTGCCAGCAGCTTGCGTCCTTCAGGGGTCGGGGAGCTGTTTTTT. Variable domain in full (rest from reference TRBV5-6 and TRBJ2-2): DAGVTQSPTHLIKTRGQQVTLRCSPKSGHDTVSWYQQALGQGPQFIFQYYEEEERQRGNFPDRFSGHQFPNYSSELNVNALLLGDSALYLCASSLRPSGVGELFFGEGSRLTVL.